The 28 T cell receptor beta chains below all came from one sample that was sequenced in a study of CD4 T cells in relation to SARS-CoV-2 and coronaviruses. The antigens for these receptors are not known. Repertoires were generated with immunoSEQ multiplex PCR, while TCRdb's copy carries only in-frame clones and drops some. The sample holds about 36,000 clones, approximately 80% seen once. Sequences were obtained from memory CD4+ T cells from PBMCs, cultured in vitro. The source is an adult with COVID-19.

The gene calls are TRBV7-9 and TRBJ2-1; 11 bases fit TRBD2. V shed 6 bases and J 4 bases; nucleotides not matched to a gene: 11. Germline CDR1 SEHNR, CDR2 FQNEAQ (reference sequence). The CDR3 is 17 amino acids. CDR3 sequence reads: CASRPRIGTSGYNEQFF. DNA of the CDR3: TGTGCCAGCAGACCGCGAATCGGGACTAGCGGATACAATGAGCAGTTCTTC. Full variable domain (remainder filled in from reference TRBV7-9 and TRBJ2-1): DTGVSQNPRHKITKRGQNVTFRCDPISEHNRLYWYRQTLGQGPEFLTYFQNEAQLEKSRLLSDRFSAERPKGSFSTLEIQRTEQGDSAMYLCASRPRIGTSGYNEQFFGPGTRLTVL.

This chain connects TRBV19 to TRBJ2-1, with D perhaps TRBD2 (5 bases). Trimming took 6 bases from V and 8 from J, leaving 11 bases between them. The CDR3 consists of 12 residues. Germline-derived CDR1 and CDR2 are LNHDA and SQIVND (reference sequence). CDR3 sequence: CASSPARDEQFF. The DNA of the CDR3 is TGTGCCAGTAGCCCAGCGAGGGATGAGCAGTTCTTC.

The V call is TRBV19, the J call TRBJ2-7; 8 bases are a match to TRBD2. CDR3 length equals 14 residues. From germline, CDR1 is LNHDA and CDR2 SQIVND (reference sequence). Trimming took 8 bases from V and 2 from J; bases not matched to a gene: 8. CDR3 loop: CASQIGSGTYEQYF. In DNA form, the CDR3 reads TGTGCCAGTCAGATTGGTAGCGGGACCTACGAGCAGTACTTC.

The chain combines TRBV29-1 with TRBJ1-2; no firm D call. The germline V gene encodes CDR1 SQVTM and CDR2 ANQGSEA. The CDR3 is made up of 13 amino acids. Trimming stripped 4 bases from V and 2 bases from J, with 11 bases between. The CDR3 bases are TGCAGCGTTGCCCTGGATAGGAACTATGGCTACACCTTC. Translating it yields CSVALDRNYGYTF.

The chain links TRBV19 to TRBJ2-1, with TRBD2 as a possible D gene (6 bases). From germline, CDR1 is LNHDA and CDR2 SQIVND (reference sequence). V was pared by 7 bases and J by 8 bases, with 21 bases between. The CDR3 consists of 15 residues. In DNA form, the CDR3 reads TGTGCCAGTAACACACGGGGAGGTATACGCGATGAGCAGTTCTTC. It encodes CASNTRGGIRDEQFF.

The V call is TRBV2, the J call TRBJ2-3; D not resolved. This CDR3 comprises 16 residues. Germline V gene data show CDR1 as SNHLY and CDR2 as FYNNEI. Trimming took 1 base from V and 0 from J, leaving 11 bases between them. CDR3 region: CASSEEGLASTDTQYF. The CDR3 DNA follows: TGTGCCAGCAGTGAAGAAGGGCTGGCAAGCACAGATACGCAGTATTTT.

V gene TRBV24-1 combines with J gene TRBJ2-1; a possible D gene is TRBD2 (5 bases). Trimming pared 10 bases from V and 5 bases from J, leaving 14 bases between. Germline loops: CDR1 KGHDR, CDR2 SFDVKD. This CDR3 has 13 amino acids. DNA for the CDR3: TGTGCCACTTCGACCTGGGGAGACAATGAGCAGTTCTTC. This codes for CATSTWGDNEQFF.

This chain uses TRBV9 with TRBJ2-1; D is perhaps TRBD2 (7 bases). The CDR3 is made up of 17 amino acids. Germline CDR1 and CDR2: SGDLS and YYNGEE. Trimming took off 3 bases at V and 1 base at J, with 17 bases between the two ends. CDR3 residues: CASSASRGGASYNEQFF. The DNA for the CDR3 is TGTGCCAGCAGCGCGAGCAGGGGAGGGGCTTCCTACAATGAGCAGTTCTTC.

The table lists this clone with a count of one. The rearrangement joins TRBV19 to TRBJ1-2; no reliable D call. Germline loops: CDR1 LNHDA, CDR2 SQIVND (reference sequence). Trimming took 7 bases from V and 8 from J, leaving 14 bases between them. The CDR3 is 12 amino acids. The CDR3 protein is CASTGSLSGYTF. CDR3 sequence (DNA): TGTGCCAGTACCGGTTCCCTGTCCGGCTACACCTTC.

The J gene is TRBJ2-2, the V gene TRBV4-1; D is undetermined. Per the germline V gene, CDR1 is MGHRA and CDR2 is YSYEKL. CDR3 length: 16 amino acids. The V and J ends lost 1 base and 7 bases respectively, with 16 bases between them. The CDR3 DNA sequence: TGCGCCAGCAGCCAAGTTGATATCGTTCAGTTCGGGGAGCTGTTTTTT. Translation gives CASSQVDIVQFGELFF.

This chain joins TRBV21-1 and TRBJ1-2; TRBD1 was called by the table and not checked on the DNA. TRBV21-1 is deemed a pseudogene. The CDR3 extends over 19 amino acids. CDR3: CASSPRGQGLTLHPYGYTF. Here the CDR3 DNA reads TGTGCCAGCAGCCCCAGGGGACAGGGACTCACTCTCCACCCCTATGGCTACACCTTC.

The J gene is TRBJ2-3, the V gene TRBV6-6, with 9 bases identical to TRBD2. J was trimmed by 3 bases and V by 2 bases; bases with no gene match: 3. Germline assignment: CDR1 MNHNY and CDR2 SVGAGI (reference sequence). This CDR3 is 15 amino acids long. CDR3 loop: CASSYRREGTDTQYF. DNA for the CDR3: TGTGCCAGCAGTTACCGGCGGGAGGGGACAGATACGCAGTATTTT.

This rearrangement joins TRBV5-1 to TRBJ2-1, with 12 bases lining up with TRBD2. CDR3 size: 16 residues. The germline V gene encodes CDR1 SGHRS and CDR2 YFSETQ. V trimming: 4 bases; J trimming: 4 bases; junction bases outside the gene matches: 6. The CDR3 sequence is CASSPDGLAGYNEQFF. The CDR3 DNA reads as TGCGCCAGCAGCCCAGACGGACTAGCGGGGTACAATGAGCAGTTCTTC.

This chain connects TRBV3-1 (or the pseudogene TRBV3-2) to TRBJ1-5; D is undetermined. V was clipped by 1 base and J by 0 bases, with 4 bases between them. Per germline, CDR1 LGHDT and CDR2 YNNKEL (reference sequence). The CDR3 totals 14 residues. The CDR3 DNA is TGTGCCAGCAGCCAAGGCGGTAGCAATCAGCCCCAGCATTTT. Translating it yields CASSQGGSNQPQHF.

The chain couples TRBV9 to TRBJ2-5; D is unclear. Germline loops: CDR1 SGDLS, CDR2 YYNGEE. V was trimmed by 0 bases and J by 7 bases, leaving 7 bases between them. CDR3 length: 12 amino acids. CDR3 coding DNA: TGTGCCAGCAGCGTAGACGGTGGGACCCAGTACTTC. Amino acid sequence: CASSVDGGTQYF.

The DNA for the CDR3 is TGTGCCAGCAGCTTAGGATTTACGGGCACAGATACGCAGTATTTT. As protein: CASSLGFTGTDTQYF. V gene TRBV7-2 combines with J gene TRBJ2-3; D is undetermined. There are 15 residues in the CDR3. Germline V gives CDR1 SGHTA, CDR2 FQGNSA. Trimming left V 1 base short and J 1 base short, with 9 bases between.

In this sample, this clone turned up a few times. The gene calls are TRBV5-4 and TRBJ2-7, with 9 bases lining up with TRBD2. J lost 3 bases, V lost 0 bases, and 7 bases had no gene match. The CDR3 is 16 residues long. In germline, CDR1 is SGHNT, CDR2 YYREEE (reference sequence). CDR3 bases: TGTGCCAGCAGCTTGGGAGTTAGCGGGGGAGACTACGAGCAGTACTTC. It yields the protein CASSLGVSGGDYEQYF.

The gene calls are TRBV27 and TRBJ1-2, with D uncertain. This CDR3 is built from 13 residues. V lost 5 bases to trimming and J lost 7 bases, with 14 bases between them. Germline lookup yields CDR1 MNHEY and CDR2 SMNVEV (reference sequence). The CDR3 reads CASSPSLGSGYTF. The CDR3 DNA reads as TGTGCCAGCAGTCCCTCTTTGGGATCTGGCTACACCTTC.

The chain uses TRBV5-1 and TRBJ2-1, with TRBD2 matching 16 bases. The germline V gene encodes CDR1 SGHRS and CDR2 YFSETQ. The length of the CDR3 is 22 residues. V trimming: 4 bases; J trimming: 4 bases; junction bases outside the gene matches: 20. As DNA, the CDR3 is TGCGCCAGCAGCCACAGTCTCCCCGGGACTAGCGGGAGGGCCCGGTCATACAATGAGCAGTTCTTC. It specifies CASSHSLPGTSGRARSYNEQFF. The full variable domain, with the rest looked up from reference TRBV5-1 and TRBJ2-1, is KAGVTQTPRYLIKTRGQQVTLSCSPISGHRSVSWYQQTPGQGLQFLFEYFSETQRNKGNFPGRFSGRQFSNSRSEMNVSTLELGDSALYLCASSHSLPGTSGRARSYNEQFFGPGTRLTVL.

J is TRBJ1-6 and V is TRBV7-2; 7 bases map to TRBD1. The V segment lost 4 bases and the J segment 6 bases; nucleotides outside the gene matches: 6. CDR1 is SGHTA and CDR2 is FQGNSA in the germline V gene. The CDR3 covers 15 residues. In DNA form, the CDR3 reads TGTGCCAGCAGCTCCACACGACAGGGTAATTCACCCCTCCACTTT. It translates to CASSSTRQGNSPLHF.

The chain combines TRBV7-2 with TRBJ2-7; a weak D match, TRBD2 (6 bases). The CDR3 spans 16 residues. The germline gives CDR1 SGHTA, CDR2 FQGNSA. V lost 1 base to trimming and J lost 2 bases, with 15 bases between them. The CDR3 DNA is TGTGCCAGCAGCTTAGTGGTCCGGGACTCTGCCTACGAGCAGTACTTC. It specifies CASSLVVRDSAYEQYF.

CDR3: CASSKQETQYF. For the CDR3, the DNA is TGCGCCAGCAGCAAGCAAGAGACCCAGTACTTC. The V call is TRBV5-1, the J call TRBJ2-5; D gene uncertain. The CDR3 runs to 11 residues. Germline CDR1 reads SGHRS; CDR2 reads YFSETQ. V was shortened by 4 bases and J by 2 bases, with 3 bases between the two germline ends.

The chain is built from TRBV7-8 and TRBJ2-2; D is uncertain. V lost 2 bases and J 4 bases, leaving 2 bases between the germline ends. Germline-derived CDR1 and CDR2 are SGHVS and FQNEAQ. The CDR3 runs 12 residues. The CDR3 loop is CASSLRTGELFF. CDR3 DNA: TGTGCCAGCAGCTTACGCACCGGGGAGCTGTTTTTT.

J is TRBJ2-7 and V is TRBV27; D might be TRBD1 or TRBD2, each matching 5 bases. The CDR3 spans 15 residues. V was pared by 6 bases and J by 6 bases, with 21 bases between. Germline CDR1 MNHEY, CDR2 SMNVEV (reference sequence). DNA of the CDR3: TGTGCCAGCAGGCTCCTTTCGGGGACCCTGGGCGAGCAGTACTTC. Its protein is CASRLLSGTLGEQYF.

The CDR3 region is CASSYPAGPQETQYF. CDR3 coding DNA: TGTGCCAGCAGCTACCCCGCGGGCCCACAAGAGACCCAGTACTTC. J is TRBJ2-5 and V is TRBV5-4; TRBD2 is a possible D gene (5 bases). Deletions cut 3 bases from V and 2 bases from J, with 14 bases between. The germline V gene encodes CDR1 SGHNT and CDR2 YYREEE (reference sequence). This CDR3 has 15 amino acids.

The DNA of the CDR3 is TGTGCCAGCACCCCCCTGACAGGGCGGCAGCCCCAGCATTTT. This sequence encodes CASTPLTGRQPQHF. V gene TRBV2 combines with J gene TRBJ1-5; TRBD1 matches at 7 bases. Trimming at V came to 7 bases and at J to 7 bases, leaving 10 bases not matched to a gene. The length of the CDR3 is 14 residues. Looked up from germline, CDR1 is SNHLY and CDR2 is FYNNEI.

The genes are TRBV5-1 and TRBJ1-4, with no clear D. Per germline, CDR1 SGHRS and CDR2 YFSETQ. The CDR3 is made up of 15 amino acids. With 1 base removed from V and 1 base from J, the gap between germline ends came to 8 bases. The CDR3 DNA is TGCGCCAGCAGCTTGTCTGCCGTAACTAATGAAAAACTGTTTTTT. It yields the protein CASSLSAVTNEKLFF.

V and J are TRBV7-8 and TRBJ2-7; 11 nucleotides agree with TRBD2. This CDR3 is 15 amino acids long. Germline V CDR1 and CDR2: SGHVS, FQNEAQ. V shed 1 base, J shed 6 bases, and the junction held 5 bases outside the gene matches. The chain's CDR3 is CASSLVAGGPSEQYF. The CDR3 DNA sequence: TGTGCCAGCAGCTTAGTAGCGGGAGGGCCGAGCGAGCAGTACTTC.